Following are 28 T cell receptor beta chains from one sample sequenced in a study of shared clonotypes between healthy human individuals. TCRdb's table, derived via immunoSEQ multiplex PCR, lists solely in-frame clones and lacks some. The sample has around 1,100,000 clones, about 72% seen once; the top ten hold 0.89%. Material for sequencing was memory CD4+ T cells from PBMCs. Subset specified: CD45RA-negative fraction. These receptors originate from a man aged 18 to 30 in good health. Some clones in this sample may be carry-over from other donors' samples.

The chain employs TRBV11-3 and TRBJ2-3; D gene uncertain. The CDR3 covers 17 residues. Between the trimmed V and J ends, which lost 2 bases and 1 base, there was a span of 16 bases. Germline V gene data show CDR1 as SGHNT and CDR2 as YENEEA. CDR3 in DNA: TGTGCCAGCAGCTTAAGGAGTGCTGTAAAGGGCACAGATACGCAGTATTTT. It translates to CASSLRSAVKGTDTQYF.

CDR3 residues: CASSYSYRGTNTEAFF. For the CDR3, the DNA is TGTGCCAGCAGTTACTCCTACAGGGGAACGAACACTGAAGCTTTCTTT. This chain joins TRBV6-5 and TRBJ1-1; TRBD1 matches at 7 bases. V lost 0 bases to trimming and J lost 1 base; unmatched junction nucleotides: 5. Germline CDR1 reads MNHEY; CDR2 reads SVGAGI. The CDR3 runs 16 residues.

The chain uses TRBV6-5 and TRBJ1-2, with 10 bases that match TRBD1. The CDR3 totals 15 residues. J gave up 2 bases and V 4 bases, and 4 bases lay outside the gene matches. CDR1 is MNHEY and CDR2 is SVGAGI in the germline V gene. In nucleotides, the CDR3 is TGTGCCAGCAGTTCAGGGACAGGGGCAAACTATGGCTACACCTTC. It yields the protein CASSSGTGANYGYTF.

The chain combines TRBV18 with TRBJ1-1; D not certain. The CDR3 totals 16 residues. V gave up 1 base and J gave up 0 bases, with 12 bases separating them. The germline V gene has CDR1 KGHSH and CDR2 LQKENI. CDR3 sequence reads: CASSPLLGPMNTEAFF. CDR3 DNA: TGTGCCAGCTCACCACTACTTGGGCCCATGAACACTGAAGCTTTCTTT.

This clone was detected only a few times. The V and J genes are TRBV4-2 and TRBJ2-7; D ambiguous. Trimming left V 2 bases short and J 7 bases short, with 9 bases between. The CDR3 is 12 residues long. In germline, CDR1 is LGHNA, CDR2 YNFKEQ. The CDR3 nucleotides read TGTGCCAGCAGCCAATCTGACTGGGAGCAGTACTTC. Its protein is CASSQSDWEQYF.

The chain joins TRBV27 to TRBJ2-7; D not certain. V lost 2 bases, J lost 1 base, and 6 bases lay in between. CDR1 is MNHEY, CDR2 SMNVEV, per germline (reference sequence). This CDR3 has 13 residues. The CDR3 nucleotides are TGTGCCAGCAGTTTACGGCGTTCCTACGAGCAGTACTTC. This codes for CASSLRRSYEQYF.

This chain joins TRBV18 and TRBJ1-3, with 7 bases identical to TRBD1. Germline CDR1 KGHSH, CDR2 LQKENI. Trimming took 3 bases from V and 3 from J; bases not matched to a gene: 8. CDR3 length: 16 residues. Here the CDR3 reads CASSPSTGSLGNTIYF. Written as DNA, the CDR3 is TGTGCCAGCTCACCTTCGACAGGGTCGCTTGGAAACACCATATATTTT.

The chain carries TRBV5-4 and TRBJ2-7; perhaps TRBD1 as D (6 bases). V was clipped by 0 bases and J by 0 bases, with 13 bases between them. This CDR3 contains 16 residues. CDR1 is SGHNT and CDR2 is YYREEE in the germline V gene (reference sequence). The CDR3 loop reads CASSLGDTSDSYEQYF. The CDR3 DNA follows: TGTGCCAGCAGCTTGGGGGACACCTCAGACTCCTACGAGCAGTACTTC.

This clone has just a few counts. The V call is TRBV28, the J call TRBJ1-2, with unresolved D. The ends were cut back, 8 bases at V and 2 bases at J, with 9 bases in the middle. In germline, CDR1 is MDHEN, CDR2 SYDVKM. The CDR3 has 12 residues. Here the CDR3 reads CASSGPNYGYTF. The CDR3 DNA reads as TGTGCCAGCTCTGGGCCCAACTATGGCTACACCTTC.

This clone was recorded many times. The chain is built from TRBV14 and TRBJ1-2, with TRBD1 identical over 7 bases. Trimming removed 1 base from V and 5 bases from J; junction bases left unmatched: 16. The CDR3 covers 18 residues. CDR1 SGHDN and CDR2 FVKESK come from the germline V gene. This CDR3 is CASSQAGAGTVNSYGYTF. The CDR3 region has the DNA TGTGCCAGCAGCCAAGCGGGCGCCGGGACAGTTAATAGTTATGGCTACACCTTC.

The chain joins TRBV6-5 to TRBJ2-5; 9 nucleotides match TRBD1. After removal of 6 bases from V and 4 bases from J, the junction contained 6 bases not matched to a gene. This CDR3 has 14 residues. Germline CDR1 and CDR2: MNHEY and SVGAGI. CDR3 bases: TGTGCCAGCAGCAGACGGGGACAGGGAGAGACCCAGTACTTC. Translation gives CASSRRGQGETQYF.

The CDR3 loop is CASSLTSNTEAFF. The CDR3, as DNA: TGCGCCAGCAGTTTGACATCGAACACTGAAGCTTTCTTT. The rearrangement uses TRBV4-3 and TRBJ1-1; D gene ambiguous. CDR3 size: 13 residues. V was pared by 6 bases and J by 1 base, with 9 bases between. Germline V gives CDR1 LGHNA, CDR2 YSLEER.

With respect to this clone: This could be a read error, since a much larger clone is one nucleotide away. The chain joins TRBV27 to TRBJ1-2; D is unclear. This CDR3 comprises 13 residues. CDR1 is MNHEY, CDR2 SMNVEV, per germline (reference sequence). The germline V and J ends were trimmed by 2 bases and 3 bases, with 7 bases remaining between them. The CDR3, as DNA: TGTGCCAGCAGTTTAGAAGGGTACTATGGCTACACCTTC. Its protein is CASSLEGYYGYTF.

The chain carries TRBV19 and TRBJ2-7, with D uncertain. The germline V gene has CDR1 LNHDA and CDR2 SQIVND (reference sequence). The CDR3 extends over 14 amino acids. Trimming stripped 6 bases from V and 0 bases from J, with 12 bases between. CDR3 DNA: TGTGCCAGTAGCCGAGAGGCCCTCTCCTACGAGCAGTACTTC. Its translation is CASSREALSYEQYF.

This chain joins TRBV2 and TRBJ2-7; D gene unclear. Deletions cut 7 bases from V and 2 bases from J, with 15 bases between. This CDR3 is 14 amino acids long. CDR1 SNHLY and CDR2 FYNNEI come from the germline V gene. As DNA, the CDR3 is TGTGCCAGCACCGAACGGGTCCGCACCTACGAGCAGTACTTC. This codes for CASTERVRTYEQYF.

This clone was seen a handful of times. The V and J genes are TRBV6-6 and TRBJ2-3, with D tentatively TRBD1 (6 bases). V lost 8 bases and J 3 bases, leaving 15 bases between the germline ends. Germline-derived CDR1 and CDR2 are MNHNY and SVGAGI (reference sequence). The CDR3 is 14 amino acids. CDR3: CASGTIYRTDTQYF. CDR3 nucleotides: TGTGCCAGCGGGACAATTTACAGGACAGATACGCAGTATTTT.

The chain uses TRBV10-3 and TRBJ2-2; 7 bases fit TRBD1. The CDR3 is 15 residues long. The junction had 12 bases not matched to a gene; V was cut back by 11 bases and J by 3 bases. Germline V CDR1 and CDR2: ENHRY, SYGVKD. CDR3 nucleotides: TGTGCCGCTGCGTCGAGACAGGGATACACCGGGGAGCTGTTTTTT. Amino acid sequence: CAAASRQGYTGELFF.

The chain uses TRBV29-1 and TRBJ2-1; D is ambiguous. Germline assignment: CDR1 SQVTM and CDR2 ANQGSEA. Trimming shortened V by 5 bases and J by 4 bases, and 12 bases separated the two germline ends. The CDR3 has 13 amino acids. The CDR3 region is CSVSTTSYNEQFF. For the CDR3, the DNA is TGCAGCGTTAGTACCACGAGTTACAATGAGCAGTTCTTC.

Only one count was recorded for this clone. The CDR3 DNA sequence: TGTGCCAGTAGTATGCAGACCTCTAGCACAGATACGCAGTATTTT. Amino acid sequence: CASSMQTSSTDTQYF. J is TRBJ2-3 and V is TRBV19; D unclear. The V gene lost 3 bases and the J gene lost 0 bases, with 10 bases spanning the gap. Per the germline V gene, CDR1 is LNHDA and CDR2 is SQIVND (reference sequence). The CDR3 runs to 15 residues.

The V and J genes are TRBV11-2 and TRBJ1-4; the D is unclear. Per germline, CDR1 SGHAT and CDR2 FQNNGV. The V end lost 5 bases, the J end lost 2 bases, and 15 bases lay between the germline ends. This CDR3 is 16 amino acids long. CDR3 in amino acids: CASSLRRGVTNEKLFF. DNA for the CDR3: TGTGCCAGCAGCCTACGTCGAGGTGTGACTAATGAAAAACTGTTTTTT.

The chain employs TRBV4-1 and TRBJ1-4, with D perhaps TRBD1 (5 bases). Germline lookup yields CDR1 MGHRA and CDR2 YSYEKL. The CDR3 is 16 amino acids. V was pared by 6 bases and J by 0 bases, with 14 bases between. The CDR3 protein is CASRFSGGATNEKLFF. The CDR3 DNA is TGCGCCAGCAGGTTCAGTGGGGGAGCAACTAATGAAAAACTGTTTTTT.

The CDR3 DNA reads TGTGCCAGCAGGGGTGGACTCTCCGAGCAGTACTTC. This sequence encodes CASRGGLSEQYF. This chain uses TRBV11-1 with TRBJ2-7; D is possibly TRBD2 (5 bases). Trimming took 6 bases from V and 6 from J, leaving 12 bases between them. CDR1 and CDR2 (germline): SGHAT, FQDESV (reference sequence). CDR3 size: 12 residues.

This chain uses TRBV5-4 with TRBJ2-7; TRBD1 is a possible D gene (5 bases). The CDR3 spans 13 residues. Germline loops: CDR1 SGHNT, CDR2 YYREEE (reference sequence). Trimming left V 1 base short and J 0 bases short, with 5 bases between. The CDR3 loop is CASSLRGSYEQYF. In nucleotides, the CDR3 is TGTGCCAGCAGCTTGAGGGGCTCCTACGAGCAGTACTTC.

Concerning this clone: Within the sample, other DNA sequences also encode this same CDR3. The gene calls are TRBV27 and TRBJ2-2, with D unresolved. CDR3 length: 11 amino acids. Trimming left V 6 bases short and J 5 bases short, with 4 bases between. Germline CDR1 is MNHEY and CDR2 is SMNVEV (reference sequence). CDR3 region: CASRRTGELFF. DNA of the CDR3: TGTGCCAGCAGAAGAACCGGGGAGCTGTTTTTT.

The chain combines TRBV10-2 with TRBJ2-1; D gene unclear. CDR3 length: 14 residues. Per the germline V gene, CDR1 is WSHSY and CDR2 is SAAADI. V was shortened by 3 bases and J by 8 bases, with 14 bases between the two germline ends. CDR3 nucleotides: TGCGCCAGCAGTGAAGTAACTGTTGACGATGAGCAGTTCTTC. Translation gives CASSEVTVDDEQFF.

The chain links TRBV9 to TRBJ2-5, with D maybe TRBD2 (6 bases). The CDR3 is 15 amino acids. V shed 0 bases and J shed 5 bases, with 14 bases lying between them. Germline-derived CDR1 and CDR2 are SGDLS and YYNGEE. CDR3 sequence: CASSVGGTRGETQYF. The CDR3 nucleotides read TGTGCCAGCAGCGTAGGCGGGACCCGGGGCGAGACCCAGTACTTC.

This clone was recorded only once. CDR3 DNA sequence: TGTGCCAGCAGCCATAGGGACAGGGTAGGACTGTTTTTT. This translates into CASSHRDRVGLFF. This chain links TRBV5-8 with TRBJ1-4; TRBD1 agrees at 9 bases. Trimming removed 4 bases from V and 13 bases from J; junction bases left unmatched: 8. The CDR3 contains 13 residues. CDR1 is SGHTS and CDR2 is YDEGEE in the germline V gene.

The chain carries TRBV30 and TRBJ2-1; 10 bases fit TRBD2. The V gene end was trimmed by 3 bases and the J gene end by 1 base; junction bases not matched to a gene: 3. The CDR3 is 15 amino acids. Germline-derived CDR1 and CDR2 are GTSNPN and SVGIG (reference sequence). The CDR3 region is CAWRGLAASYNEQFF. CDR3 nucleotide sequence: TGTGCCTGGAGAGGACTAGCGGCTTCCTACAATGAGCAGTTCTTC.